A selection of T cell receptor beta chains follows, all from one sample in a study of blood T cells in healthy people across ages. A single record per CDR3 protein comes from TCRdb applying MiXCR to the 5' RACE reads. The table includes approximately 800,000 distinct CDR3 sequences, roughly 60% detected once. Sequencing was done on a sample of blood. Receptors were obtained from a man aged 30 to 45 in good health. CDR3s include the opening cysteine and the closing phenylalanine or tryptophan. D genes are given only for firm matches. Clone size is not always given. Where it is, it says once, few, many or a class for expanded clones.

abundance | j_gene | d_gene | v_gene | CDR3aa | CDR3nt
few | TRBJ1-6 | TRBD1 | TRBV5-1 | CASSPETGGSNSPLHF | TGCGCCAGCAGCCCCGAGACAGGGGGCAGTAATTCACCCCTCCACTTT
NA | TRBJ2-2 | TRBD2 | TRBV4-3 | CASSQDGVAGGSNTGELFF | TGCGCCAGCAGCCAAGACGGGGTAGCGGGGGGATCGAACACCGGGGAGCTGTTTTTT
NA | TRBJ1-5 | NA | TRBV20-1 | CSAGTQGGGQPQHF | TGCAGTGCTGGGACGCAGGGAGGCGGTCAGCCCCAGCATTTT
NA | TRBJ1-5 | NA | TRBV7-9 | CASRQGNQPQHF | TGTGCCAGCAGACAGGGTAATCAGCCCCAGCATTTT
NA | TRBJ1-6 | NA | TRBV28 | CASQTLAPSPLHF | TGTGCCAGCCAGACCTTAGCCCCTTCACCCCTCCACTTT
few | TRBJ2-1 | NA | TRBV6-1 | CASRRQSGVRDIYNEQFF | TGTGCCAGCAGGCGGCAGTCAGGGGTTCGGGACATCTACAATGAGCAGTTCTTC
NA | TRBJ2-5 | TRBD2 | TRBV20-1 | CSATGTSGTQYF | TGCAGTGCCACCGGGACTAGTGGCACCCAGTACTTC
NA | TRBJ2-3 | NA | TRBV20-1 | CSAEGRRDTQYF | TGCAGTGCCGAGGGACGGCGAGATACGCAGTATTTT
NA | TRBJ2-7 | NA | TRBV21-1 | CASNKRGNSYEQYF | TGTGCCAGCAACAAAAGGGGAAACTCCTACGAGCAGTACTTC
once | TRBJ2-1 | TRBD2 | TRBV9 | CASSVGLAGNYNEQFF | TGTGCCAGCAGCGTAGGACTAGCGGGGAACTACAATGAGCAGTTCTTC
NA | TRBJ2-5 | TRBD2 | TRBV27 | CASSIGLAGPQETQYF | TGTGCCAGCAGTATTGGACTAGCGGGGCCCCAAGAGACCCAGTACTTC
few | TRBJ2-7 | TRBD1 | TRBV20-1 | CSARSTGGLGQYF | TGCAGTGCTCGATCGACAGGGGGGTTAGGGCAGTACTTC
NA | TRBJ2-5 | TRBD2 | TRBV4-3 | CASSQDGRGLAGGHETQYF | TGCGCCAGCAGCCAAGATGGAAGGGGACTAGCGGGGGGCCATGAGACCCAGTACTTC
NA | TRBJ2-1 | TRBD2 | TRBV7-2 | CASSPTGLAGARSSYNEQFF | TGTGCCAGCAGCCCTACCGGACTAGCGGGGGCCCGGAGCTCCTACAATGAGCAGTTCTTC
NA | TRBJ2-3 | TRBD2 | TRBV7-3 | CASSSRVTAGVTDTQYF | TGTGCCAGCAGCTCCCGGGTAACAGCGGGGGTCACAGATACGCAGTATTTT
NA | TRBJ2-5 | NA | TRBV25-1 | CATSGETQYF | TGTGCCACCTCCGGAGAGACCCAGTACTTC
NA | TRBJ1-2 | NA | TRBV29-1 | CSVDSGTNYGYTF | TGCAGCGTTGATTCGGGGACAAACTATGGCTACACCTTC
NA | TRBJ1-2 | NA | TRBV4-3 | CASSQEARGNYGYTF | TGCGCCAGCAGCCAAGAGGCGAGGGGTAACTATGGCTACACCTTC
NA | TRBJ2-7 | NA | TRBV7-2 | CASSTSRGQTYEQYF | TGTGCCAGCAGCACCTCTCGGGGGCAGACCTACGAGCAGTACTTC
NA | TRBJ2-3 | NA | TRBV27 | CASSSSSAAPDTQYF | TGTGCCAGCAGTTCCTCTAGCGCCGCCCCAGATACGCAGTATTTT
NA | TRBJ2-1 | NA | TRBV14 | CASNQGAYNEQFF | TGTGCCAGCAACCAAGGGGCGTACAATGAGCAGTTCTTC
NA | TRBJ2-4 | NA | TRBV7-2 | CASSLEAVINIQYF | TGTGCCAGCAGCTTAGAGGCCGTGATAAACATTCAGTACTTC
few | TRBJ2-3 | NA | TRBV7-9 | CASSLLSESTDTQYF | TGTGCCAGCAGCTTACTGTCTGAAAGCACAGATACGCAGTATTTT
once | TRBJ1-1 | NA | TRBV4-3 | CASSQEVGRAFF | TGCGCCAGCAGCCAAGAAGTGGGGCGAGCTTTCTTT
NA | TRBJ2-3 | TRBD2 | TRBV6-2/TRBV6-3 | CASTYRSAGVGTDTQYF | TGTGCCAGCACCTACCGAAGCGCGGGAGTTGGCACAGATACGCAGTATTTT
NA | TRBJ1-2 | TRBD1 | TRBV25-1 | CASSEEGQGVGYTF | TGTGCCAGCAGTGAAGAGGGACAGGGGGTTGGCTACACCTTC
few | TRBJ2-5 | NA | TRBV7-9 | CASSLGRGNQETQYF | TGTGCCAGCAGCTTAGGAAGGGGCAATCAAGAGACCCAGTACTTC
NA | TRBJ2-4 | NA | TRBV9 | CARKGVVAPSIQNIQYF | TGTGCCAGAAAGGGGGTCGTAGCACCGTCAATCCAAAACATTCAGTACTTC
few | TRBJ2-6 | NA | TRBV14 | CASSIRWGLGSGANVLTF | TGTGCCAGCAGCATCCGTTGGGGCCTGGGCTCTGGGGCCAACGTCCTGACTTTC
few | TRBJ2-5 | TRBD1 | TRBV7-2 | CASSLWTGGKETQYF | TGTGCCAGCAGCTTATGGACAGGGGGTAAAGAGACCCAGTACTTC
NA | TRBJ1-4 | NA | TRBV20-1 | CSAPGPTWDEKLFF | TGCAGTGCGCCAGGGCCAACCTGGGATGAAAAACTGTTTTTT
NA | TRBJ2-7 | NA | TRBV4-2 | CASSQDGTSAGGEQYF | TGTGCCAGCAGCCAAGATGGGACTTCCGCCGGAGGCGAGCAGTACTTC
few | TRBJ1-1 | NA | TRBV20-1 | CSARDGIRGWHTEAFF | TGCAGTGCTAGAGATGGTATAAGGGGATGGCACACTGAAGCTTTCTTT
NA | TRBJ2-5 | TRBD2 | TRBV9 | CASSANGGAETQYF | TGTGCCAGCAGCGCAAACGGGGGGGCCGAGACCCAGTACTTC
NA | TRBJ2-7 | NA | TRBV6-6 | CASSYSEQSYEQYF | TGTGCCAGCAGTTACTCGGAACAGTCCTACGAGCAGTACTTC
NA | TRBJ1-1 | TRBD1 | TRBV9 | CASSRQGSGTEAFF | TGTGCCAGCAGTAGACAGGGAAGTGGGACTGAAGCTTTCTTT
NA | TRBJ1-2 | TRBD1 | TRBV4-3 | CASSQGGTGVAGGYGYTF | TGCGCCAGCAGCCAAGGGGGGACAGGGGTAGCAGGAGGCTATGGCTACACCTTC
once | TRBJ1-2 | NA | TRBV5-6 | CASSAQIKTHYGYTF | TGTGCCAGCAGCGCACAGATCAAGACGCACTATGGCTACACCTTC
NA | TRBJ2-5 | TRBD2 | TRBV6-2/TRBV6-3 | CASSGLATYETQYF | TGTGCCAGCTCGGGACTAGCGACTTACGAGACCCAGTACTTC
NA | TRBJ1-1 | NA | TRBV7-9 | CASSFGVVKNTEAFF | TGTGCCAGCAGCTTTGGTGTGGTTAAGAACACTGAAGCTTTCTTT
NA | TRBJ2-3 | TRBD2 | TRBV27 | CATSGAGADYTDTQYF | TGTGCCACCAGCGGAGCGGGGGCCGACTACACAGATACGCAGTATTTT
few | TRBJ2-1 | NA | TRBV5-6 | CASSRDLSSYNEQFF | TGTGCCAGCAGCCGTGACCTGAGCTCCTACAATGAGCAGTTCTTC
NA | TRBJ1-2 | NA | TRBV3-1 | CASSQGGFGDGYTF | TGTGCCAGCAGCCAAGGGGGGTTCGGAGATGGCTACACCTTC
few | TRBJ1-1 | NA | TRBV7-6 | CASSLGRANTEAFF | TGTGCCAGCAGCTTAGGCAGGGCCAACACTGAAGCTTTCTTT
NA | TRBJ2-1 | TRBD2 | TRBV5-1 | CASSSGGVALYNEQFF | TGCGCCAGCAGCTCGGGGGGGGTCGCGCTATACAATGAGCAGTTCTTC
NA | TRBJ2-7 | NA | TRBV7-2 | CASSLTAALSYEQYF | TGTGCCAGCAGCTTAACGGCAGCCCTGAGCTACGAGCAGTACTTC
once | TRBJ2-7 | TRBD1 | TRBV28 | CASSLPPGQGFYEQYF | TGTGCCAGCAGTTTACCCCCGGGACAGGGATTCTACGAGCAGTACTTC
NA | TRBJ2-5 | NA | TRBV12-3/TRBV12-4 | CASSLGLVGNQETQYF | TGTGCCAGCAGTTTAGGCCTCGTGGGCAACCAAGAGACCCAGTACTTC
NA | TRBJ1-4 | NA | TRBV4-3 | CASSQVWIPNEKLFF | TGCGCCAGCAGCCAAGTATGGATTCCCAATGAAAAACTGTTTTTT
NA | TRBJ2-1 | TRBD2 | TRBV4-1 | CASSQDSGGGFSYNEQFF | TGCGCCAGCAGCCAAGATTCTGGCGGGGGGTTCTCCTACAATGAGCAGTTCTTC
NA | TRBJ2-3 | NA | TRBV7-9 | CASSLVTVNTQYF | TGTGCCAGCAGCTTAGTGACAGTAAATACGCAGTATTTT
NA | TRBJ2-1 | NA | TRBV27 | CASSLSSGAKQFF | TGTGCCAGCAGCCTAAGCTCGGGTGCAAAGCAGTTCTTC
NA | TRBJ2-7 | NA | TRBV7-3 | CALTRQSYEQYF | TGTGCCCTAACAAGACAGTCCTACGAGCAGTACTTC
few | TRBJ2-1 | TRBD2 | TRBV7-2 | CASSLARGGHNEQFF | TGTGCCAGCAGCTTAGCGCGGGGGGGCCACAATGAGCAGTTCTTC